These 27 T cell receptor beta chains came from one sample sequenced in a study of T cell responses to AZD1222 COVID-19 vaccine. Method: immunoSEQ multiplex PCR; TCRdb's copy keeps in-frame clones and lacks some. The repertoire includes some 150,000 clones, more than 80% of them detected once, and about 3% sits in the top ten. The sequencing here drew on peripheral blood, taken on day 0 of AZD1222 vaccination. The receptor source for this set is an adult in good health.

The genes are TRBV2 and TRBJ1-1, with D uncertain. The CDR3 loop spans 14 amino acids. The V gene's germline CDR1 is SNHLY and CDR2 FYNNEI. V dropped 1 base and J dropped 2 bases, with 8 bases sitting between them. CDR3 residues: CASSEVHRNTEAFF. CDR3 sequence (DNA): TGTGCCAGCAGTGAAGTACATAGAAACACTGAAGCTTTCTTT.

The sample holds a few counts of this clone. The chain links TRBV25-1 to TRBJ1-4; possibly TRBD1 for D (5 bases). V shed 0 bases and J shed 4 bases, with 12 bases lying between them. CDR3 length equals 16 residues. Germline V CDR1 and CDR2: MGHDK, SYGVNS. As DNA, the CDR3 is TGTGCCAGCAGTGAATATGGGGGGACCCTTAATGAAAAACTGTTTTTT. This encodes CASSEYGGTLNEKLFF.

The rearrangement links TRBV7-2 to TRBJ2-1; D perhaps matches TRBD2 (5 bases). Trimming shortened V by 5 bases and J by 0 bases, and 14 bases separated the two germline ends. Germline loops: CDR1 SGHTA, CDR2 FQGNSA. The CDR3 consists of 16 residues. CDR3 nucleotides: TGTGCCAGCAGCCTGACTGAACGGGGCTCCTACAATGAGCAGTTCTTC. This encodes CASSLTERGSYNEQFF. Combining the CDR3 with reference TRBV7-2 and TRBJ2-1 gives the whole variable domain GAGVSQSPSNKVTEKGKDVELRCDPISGHTALYWYRQSLGQGLEFLIYFQGNSAPDKSGLPSDRFSAERTGGSVSTLTIQRTQQEDSAVYLCASSLTERGSYNEQFFGPGTRLTVL.

The chain is built from TRBV18 and TRBJ2-1; TRBD1 is a possible D gene (6 bases). The germline V gene has CDR1 KGHSH and CDR2 LQKENI. This CDR3 region has 16 residues. V was cut by 3 bases and J by 3 bases, with 15 bases left in between. The CDR3 reads CASSPFHRADYNEQFF. Here the CDR3 DNA reads TGTGCCAGCTCACCTTTCCACAGGGCAGACTACAATGAGCAGTTCTTC.

The J gene is TRBJ1-2, the V gene TRBV28; perhaps TRBD1 as D (6 bases). V lost 0 bases to trimming and J lost 6 bases, with 14 bases between them. Germline CDR1 and CDR2: MDHEN and SYDVKM. The CDR3 is made up of 15 amino acids. This CDR3 reads CASSLWGRTDDGYTF. CDR3 DNA sequence: TGTGCCAGCAGTTTATGGGGGCGGACAGACGATGGCTACACCTTC.

V usage is TRBV2 and J usage is TRBJ2-2, with TRBD1 matching over 7 bases. The CDR3 extends over 15 amino acids. Germline V CDR1 and CDR2: SNHLY, FYNNEI. V shed 4 bases, J shed 3 bases, and the junction held 5 bases outside the gene matches. The CDR3 region is CASSGQGVDTGELFF. CDR3 DNA: TGTGCCAGCAGTGGACAGGGAGTTGACACCGGGGAGCTGTTTTTT.

The chain combines TRBV6-1 with TRBJ1-2; D is ambiguous. The germline V gene encodes CDR1 MNHNS and CDR2 SASEGT. CDR3 length: 13 amino acids. The germline V and J ends were trimmed by 1 base and 3 bases, with 6 bases remaining between them. The CDR3 region has the DNA TGTGCCAGCAGTGAAGACAGAGACTATGGCTACACCTTC. It is translated as CASSEDRDYGYTF.

The rearrangement links TRBV4-2 to TRBJ1-5; 9 bases agree with TRBD1. This CDR3 spans 17 amino acids. The ends lost 0 bases at V and 7 bases at J; junction bases unmatched: 10. CDR1 and CDR2 from the germline V gene are LGHNA and YNFKEQ. This CDR3 reads CASSQDTAGQGGQPQHF. As DNA, the CDR3 is TGTGCCAGCAGCCAAGATACGGCGGGACAGGGAGGGCAGCCCCAGCATTTT.

The chain employs TRBV2 and TRBJ1-2; D possibly corresponds to TRBD1 (5 bases). Germline V gives CDR1 SNHLY, CDR2 FYNNEI. CDR3 size: 13 residues. With 6 bases removed from V and 4 bases from J, the gap between germline ends came to 12 bases. CDR3 coding DNA: TGTGCCAGCAGCCCTGGGGGGAGCTATGGCTACACCTTC. Residues: CASSPGGSYGYTF. The full variable domain, with the rest looked up from reference TRBV2 and TRBJ1-2, is EPEVTQTPSHQVTQMGQEVILRCVPISNHLYFYWYRQILGQKVEFLVSFYNNEISEKSEIFDDQFSVERPDGSNFTLKIRSTKLEDSAMYFCASSPGGSYGYTFGSGTRLTVV.

This clone is a singleton in its sample. The CDR3 nucleotides are TGCGCCAGCAGCTTGGATTACAGGGTGAAGAGCTCCTACGAGCAGTACTTC. This sequence encodes CASSLDYRVKSSYEQYF. The chain links TRBV5-1 to TRBJ2-7, with D possibly matching TRBD1 (6 bases). The CDR3 is 17 amino acids. The ends were cut back, 0 bases at V and 0 bases at J, with 16 bases in the middle. Germline V gene sequence: CDR1 SGHRS, CDR2 YFSETQ.

The chain carries TRBV10-3 and TRBJ1-2; 7 bases map to TRBD1. In germline, CDR1 is ENHRY, CDR2 SYGVKD. The CDR3 is made up of 14 amino acids. The J segment lost 6 bases and the V segment lost 6 bases, leaving 10 bases of the junction unmatched. The CDR3 is CAISATGDPDGYTF. As DNA, the CDR3 is TGTGCCATCAGCGCTACAGGGGATCCCGATGGCTACACCTTC.

The chain links TRBV5-1 to TRBJ1-2, with D unclear. The CDR3 is 16 amino acids. V was cut by 2 bases and J by 3 bases, with 17 bases left in between. CDR1 is SGHRS, CDR2 YFSETQ, per germline. The CDR3 sequence is CASSLGTVRADYGYTF. CDR3 coding DNA: TGCGCCAGCAGCTTAGGAACAGTAAGAGCGGACTATGGCTACACCTTC.

V usage is TRBV30 and J usage is TRBJ1-1, with 9 bases aligning to TRBD1. The junction had 15 bases not matched to a gene; V was cut back by 8 bases and J by 5 bases. CDR3 size: 15 residues. Germline values: CDR1 GTSNPN, CDR2 SVGIG (reference sequence). CDR3 nucleotide sequence: TGTGCCCTTTCGAAAGCGGGACAGGGTCCGACTGAAGCTTTCTTT. Encoded protein: CALSKAGQGPTEAFF.

The genes are TRBV25-1 and TRBJ1-4; D not certain. The CDR3 spans 13 residues. CDR1 is MGHDK, CDR2 SYGVNS, per germline. Trimming removed 2 bases from V and 7 bases from J, with 8 bases in between. CDR3 in DNA: TGTGCCAGCAGTGAAGGGAGCCGTGAAAAACTGTTTTTT. It translates to CASSEGSREKLFF. The variable domain in full, with the rest retrieved from reference TRBV25-1 and TRBJ1-4, is EADIYQTPRYLVIGTGKKITLECSQTMGHDKMYWYQQDPGMELHLIHYSYGVNSTEKGDLSSESTVSRIRTEHFPLTLESARPSHTSQYLCASSEGSREKLFFGSGTQLSVL.

This chain connects TRBV29-1 to TRBJ2-7, with D perhaps assigned TRBD1 or TRBD2 (5 bases each). Trimming cost V 3 bases and J 1 base, with 10 bases left between them. The CDR3 length is 13 residues. Germline CDR1 and CDR2: SQVTM and ANQGSEA. The CDR3 bases are TGCAGCGTTGAGGGGGTGGGGTCCTACGAGCAGTACTTC. It encodes CSVEGVGSYEQYF.

The rearrangement joins TRBV5-4 to TRBJ2-5; D may be TRBD2 (5 bases). This CDR3 contains 14 residues. Germline loops: CDR1 SGHNT, CDR2 YYREEE (reference sequence). V shed 4 bases and J shed 5 bases, with 15 bases lying between them. Here the CDR3 reads CASSQGSTGETQYF. DNA for the CDR3: TGTGCCAGCAGCCAAGGGTCAACGGGGGAGACCCAGTACTTC.

The table lists this clone with a few counts. The rearrangement uses TRBV27 and TRBJ2-7, with 7 bases that match TRBD1. The CDR3 is made up of 13 amino acids. The trim removed 3 bases at V and 6 bases at J, leaving 5 bases unmatched. CDR1 is MNHEY and CDR2 is SMNVEV in the germline V gene (reference sequence). DNA for the CDR3: TGTGCCAGCAGTTTCACGACAGGGTCCGAGCAGTACTTC. It translates to CASSFTTGSEQYF.

V and J are TRBV28 and TRBJ2-1; TRBD2 aligns across 7 bases. V was clipped by 7 bases and J by 8 bases; unmatched bases: 20. Germline CDR1 is MDHEN and CDR2 is SYDVKM. This CDR3 is 17 amino acids long. The CDR3 region is CASMGGSIPLWADEQFF. CDR3 DNA: TGTGCCAGCATGGGCGGGAGTATACCCCTTTGGGCCGATGAGCAGTTCTTC.

J is TRBJ2-4 and V is TRBV28; TRBD1 is a possible D gene (6 bases). CDR1 is MDHEN and CDR2 is SYDVKM in the germline V gene. V was trimmed by 4 bases and J by 2 bases, leaving 9 bases between them. The CDR3 sequence is 14 residues long. CDR3 nucleotides: TGTGCCAGCAGTTCCACAGGGACCAAAAACATTCAGTACTTC. This translates into CASSSTGTKNIQYF. Full variable domain (remainder filled in from reference TRBV28 and TRBJ2-4): DVKVTQSSRYLVKRTGEKVFLECVQDMDHENMFWYRQDPGLGLRLIYFSYDVKMKEKGDIPEGYSVSREKKERFSLILESASTNQTSMYLCASSSTGTKNIQYFGAGTRLSVL.

This chain joins TRBV7-2 and TRBJ1-2; D unclear. V lost 5 bases and J 2 bases, leaving 3 bases between the germline ends. Germline lookup yields CDR1 SGHTA and CDR2 FQGNSA. CDR3 length: 11 amino acids. In DNA form, the CDR3 reads TGTGCCAGCAGCATGAACTATGGCTACACCTTC. Encoded protein: CASSMNYGYTF.

The chain carries TRBV5-1 and TRBJ2-5; 7 nucleotides line up with TRBD1. The CDR3 extends over 18 amino acids. Germline assignment: CDR1 SGHRS and CDR2 YFSETQ. V lost 3 bases and J lost 2; bases outside the gene matches: 16. CDR3 DNA: TGCGCCAGCAGCTCCGAACAGGGGTACCGCCGGATTCAAGAGACCCAGTACTTC. Protein product: CASSSEQGYRRIQETQYF.

The chain recombines TRBV6-2 or TRBV6-3 with TRBJ2-1; tentative D call: TRBD1 (5 bases). The CDR3 is 13 residues long. CDR1 and CDR2 from the germline V gene are MNHEY and SVGEGT. The germline V and J ends were trimmed by 6 bases and 2 bases, with 8 bases remaining between them. The CDR3 DNA follows: TGTGCCAGCAGCCTGGACACCTACAATGAGCAGTTCTTC. Translation: CASSLDTYNEQFF.

The chain recombines TRBV28 with TRBJ1-6; the D gene is possibly TRBD1 (5 bases). Trimming removed 7 bases at V and 7 bases at J, with 17 bases between. The germline gives CDR1 MDHEN, CDR2 SYDVKM. The CDR3 length is 15 residues. The CDR3: CASTRTGDGNSPLHF. The CDR3 region has the DNA TGTGCCAGCACCAGAACTGGGGACGGAAATTCACCCCTCCACTTT.

V is TRBV2 and J is TRBJ1-2; tentatively, D is TRBD1 (5 bases). This CDR3 is built from 13 residues. Germline V lookup: CDR1 SNHLY, CDR2 FYNNEI. V dropped 6 bases and J dropped 4 bases, with 12 bases sitting between them. The CDR3 loop reads CASRGGQGYGYTF. In nucleotides, the CDR3 is TGTGCCAGCAGGGGCGGGCAGGGCTATGGCTACACCTTC. Looking up the rest from reference TRBV2 and TRBJ1-2 gives the full variable domain: EPEVTQTPSHQVTQMGQEVILRCVPISNHLYFYWYRQILGQKVEFLVSFYNNEISEKSEIFDDQFSVERPDGSNFTLKIRSTKLEDSAMYFCASRGGQGYGYTFGSGTRLTVV.

The V gene is TRBV28, the J gene TRBJ1-4; no clear D gene. The germline V and J ends were trimmed by 2 bases and 6 bases, with 10 bases remaining between them. The CDR3 spans 14 residues. Looked up from germline, CDR1 is MDHEN and CDR2 is SYDVKM. CDR3 residues: CASSLPGDYEKLFF. CDR3 coding DNA: TGTGCCAGCAGTTTACCCGGAGACTATGAAAAACTGTTTTTT. The full variable domain, rest sourced from reference TRBV28 and TRBJ1-4, is DVKVTQSSRYLVKRTGEKVFLECVQDMDHENMFWYRQDPGLGLRLIYFSYDVKMKEKGDIPEGYSVSREKKERFSLILESASTNQTSMYLCASSLPGDYEKLFFGSGTQLSVL.

This rearrangement joins TRBV29-1 to TRBJ2-7, with 10 bases that match TRBD1. Trimming cost V 7 bases and J 5 bases; bases outside gene matches: 11. Germline V lookup: CDR1 SQVTM, CDR2 ANQGSEA. The CDR3 spans 14 residues. The CDR3, as DNA: TGCAGCGCCCGCCGACAGGGGGCCTTGGACGAGCAGTACTTC. The encoded protein is CSARRQGALDEQYF.

V and J are TRBV19 and TRBJ2-3; the D is unclear. From germline, CDR1 is LNHDA and CDR2 SQIVND (reference sequence). CDR3 size: 12 residues. V shed 6 bases and J shed 5 bases, with 9 bases lying between them. CDR3 DNA sequence: TGTGCCAGTAGCCCCCTTGGAGATACGCAGTATTTT. This codes for CASSPLGDTQYF.